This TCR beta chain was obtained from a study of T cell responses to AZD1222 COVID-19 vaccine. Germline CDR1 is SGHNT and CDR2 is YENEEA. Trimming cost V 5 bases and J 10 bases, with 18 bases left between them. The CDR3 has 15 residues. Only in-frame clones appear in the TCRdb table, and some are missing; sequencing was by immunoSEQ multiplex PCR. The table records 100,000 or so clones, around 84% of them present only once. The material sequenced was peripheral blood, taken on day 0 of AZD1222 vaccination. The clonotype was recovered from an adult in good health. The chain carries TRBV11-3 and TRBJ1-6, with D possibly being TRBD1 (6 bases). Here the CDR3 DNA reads TGTGCCAGCAGCCGTACCGGACAGTCTCAGTCACCCCTCCACTTT. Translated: CASSRTGQSQSPLHF.